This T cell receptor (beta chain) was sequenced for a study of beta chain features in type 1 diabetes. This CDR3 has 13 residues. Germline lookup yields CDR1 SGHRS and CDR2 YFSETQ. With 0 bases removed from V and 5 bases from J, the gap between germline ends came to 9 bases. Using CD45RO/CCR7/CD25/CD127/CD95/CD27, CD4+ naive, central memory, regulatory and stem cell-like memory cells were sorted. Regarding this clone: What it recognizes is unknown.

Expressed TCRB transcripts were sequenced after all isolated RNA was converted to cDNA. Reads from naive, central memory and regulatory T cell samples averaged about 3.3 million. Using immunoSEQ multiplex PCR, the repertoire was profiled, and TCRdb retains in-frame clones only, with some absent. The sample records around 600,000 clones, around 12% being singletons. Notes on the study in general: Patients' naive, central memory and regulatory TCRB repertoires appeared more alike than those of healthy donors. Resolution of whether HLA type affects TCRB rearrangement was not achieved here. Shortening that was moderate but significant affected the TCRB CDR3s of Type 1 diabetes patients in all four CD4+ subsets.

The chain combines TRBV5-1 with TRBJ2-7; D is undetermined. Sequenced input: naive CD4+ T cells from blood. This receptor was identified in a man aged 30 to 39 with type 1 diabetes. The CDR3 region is CASSLASGDEQYF. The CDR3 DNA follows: TGCGCCAGCAGCTTGGCGTCAGGAGACGAGCAGTACTTC.